The 6 T cell receptor beta chains reported below all come from one sample, sequenced in a study of high-grade serous ovarian cancer treatment subgroups. The tumor samples were collected prior to definitive surgery or chemotherapy. Assay: immunoSEQ multiplex PCR; the TCRdb copy retains only in-frame clones and omits some. The sample lists around 30,000 clones, around four fifths occurring once. Sequencing was performed on tumor tissue. The receptors were sampled from a human donor with high-grade serous ovarian cancer.

DNA for the CDR3: TGTGCCAGCAGCTTAATGGCTAGCGGGAGGGTGACAGATACGCAGTATTTT. It encodes CASSLMASGRVTDTQYF. V usage is TRBV7-3 and J usage is TRBJ2-3; the match to TRBD2 covers 12 bases. The CDR3 has 17 amino acids. After removal of 1 base from V and 3 bases from J, the junction contained 5 bases not matched to a gene. Germline V CDR1 and CDR2: SGHTA, FQGTGA.

This chain connects TRBV5-1 to TRBJ2-7, with TRBD1 identical over 10 bases. The CDR3 is made up of 15 amino acids. Looked up from germline, CDR1 is SGHRS and CDR2 is YFSETQ. The trim removed 3 bases at V and 4 bases at J, leaving 7 bases unmatched. The CDR3 here is CASSSGTGADYEQYF. The CDR3 coding sequence is TGCGCCAGCAGCTCGGGGACAGGGGCCGATTACGAGCAGTACTTC.

The rearrangement joins TRBV19 to TRBJ1-1, with D unclear. Germline CDR1 is LNHDA and CDR2 is SQIVND (reference sequence). V was cut by 4 bases and J by 0 bases, with 9 bases left in between. The CDR3 is made up of 14 amino acids. The CDR3 nucleotides read TGTGCCAGTAGTAAAGGACCGCTGAACACTGAAGCTTTCTTT. This encodes CASSKGPLNTEAFF.

On this clone: The same CDR3 also results from other DNA sequences found in this sample. The V and J genes are TRBV27 and TRBJ2-7; D remains unclear. Germline V gives CDR1 MNHEY, CDR2 SMNVEV (reference sequence). The V and J ends lost 4 bases and 4 bases respectively, with 11 bases between them. The CDR3 covers 13 residues. The CDR3 sequence is CASSSSGPYEQYF. Here the CDR3 DNA reads TGTGCCAGCAGTTCCTCGGGCCCTTACGAGCAGTACTTC.

The sample holds one count of this clone. This chain connects TRBV27 to TRBJ1-3; D unclear. Germline loops: CDR1 MNHEY, CDR2 SMNVEV (reference sequence). Deletions cut 0 bases from V and 4 bases from J, with 4 bases between. CDR3 length: 13 residues. The CDR3 DNA follows: TGTGCCAGCAGTTTATCGGCCGGAAACACCATATATTTT. It is translated as CASSLSAGNTIYF.

This clone was counted only a few times. The chain couples TRBV18 to TRBJ1-3; 7 bases agree with TRBD1. The germline CDR1 and CDR2 sequences are KGHSH and LQKENI. J was trimmed by 8 bases and V by 4 bases; bases with no gene match: 8. The CDR3 is made up of 14 amino acids. The CDR3 spells CASSQLGQDDTIYF. The CDR3 nucleotides are TGTGCCAGCTCACAACTAGGACAGGATGACACCATATATTTT.